One sample yielded the 27 T cell receptor beta chains listed below, sequenced in a study of blood T cells in healthy people across ages. The use of a sample-barcoded 5' primer and a J-beta primer mix characterized a second PCR of roughly 6 to 11 cycles. TCRdb re-derived calls from the 5' RACE reads in MiXCR, one entry per CDR3 protein. The sample contains about 700,000 distinct CDR3 sequences, roughly 32% of which appear only once. The sequencing sample was made of blood. The origin of the receptors is a woman of 80 years or more in good health.

This chain connects TRBV4-3 to TRBJ1-2; D unresolved. There are 14 residues in the CDR3. The V gene lost 3 bases and the J gene lost 3 bases, with 11 bases spanning the gap. The V gene's germline CDR1 is LGHNA and CDR2 YSLEER. DNA of the CDR3: TGCGCCAGCAGCCATCATACAGAAGACTATGGCTACACCTTC. Residues: CASSHHTEDYGYTF.

In its sample, this clonotype was seen many times. This CDR3 is CASSLNSAYIQYF. The CDR3 DNA reads TGCGCCAGCAGCTTGAATTCGGCCTATATTCAGTACTTC. The chain carries TRBV5-1 and TRBJ2-4; no firm D call. The CDR3 runs to 13 residues. Looked up from germline, CDR1 is SGHRS and CDR2 is YFSETQ. V was cut by 1 base and J by 10 bases, with 12 bases left in between.

The chain recombines TRBV10-3 with TRBJ2-3; 7 bases agree with TRBD1. V shed 6 bases and J 6 bases; nucleotides not matched to a gene: 15. Germline CDR1 is ENHRY and CDR2 is SYGVKD. The CDR3 is 16 residues long. The CDR3 region has the DNA TGTGCCATCAGCCCAAGACAGGGAGAGGGAAGTGATACGCAGTATTTT. As protein: CAISPRQGEGSDTQYF.

Many counts were recorded for this clonotype. The chain has TRBV12-3 or TRBV12-4 and TRBJ2-1; tentative D call: TRBD1 (6 bases). The CDR3 contains 12 residues. With 6 bases removed from V and 8 bases from J, the gap between germline ends came to 11 bases. The CDR3 reads CASSYRADEQFF. CDR3 bases: TGTGCCAGCAGCTACAGGGCTGATGAGCAGTTCTTC.

This clonotype was recorded many times. The chain employs TRBV9 and TRBJ2-3; D perhaps matches TRBD2 (5 bases). Trimming cost V 3 bases and J 3 bases, with 14 bases left between them. The CDR3 runs to 15 residues. Germline CDR1 reads SGDLS; CDR2 reads YYNGEE. The CDR3 DNA sequence: TGTGCCAGCAGCGATCCCCCGGGGAGAACAGATACGCAGTATTTT. It translates to CASSDPPGRTDTQYF.

About this clonotype itself: A much larger clone is a single base away; this may be a read error. This chain uses TRBV20-1 with TRBJ2-5; D is possibly TRBD1 or TRBD2 (5 bases each). V lost 3 bases and J 11 bases, leaving 16 bases between the germline ends. CDR1 and CDR2 from the germline V gene are DFQATT and SNEGSKA (reference sequence). The CDR3 has 12 residues. CDR3 in DNA: TGCAGTGCTAGTCGACGGGGCAATGAGCAGTACTTC. It yields the protein CSASRRGNEQYF.

This clonotype was seen repeatedly, ten times or more. The chain employs TRBV12-3 or TRBV12-4 and TRBJ2-5, with 8 bases lining up with TRBD2. V was pared by 1 base and J by 1 base, with 2 bases of the junction left unmatched. The CDR3 has 15 amino acids. The CDR3 protein is CASSLGGGTQETQYF. The DNA of the CDR3 is TGTGCCAGCAGTTTAGGCGGGGGGACCCAAGAGACCCAGTACTTC.

The rearrangement joins TRBV7-2 to TRBJ2-4, with 8 bases fitting TRBD1. The J call may be mistaken, given a closer DNA end match to TRBJ2-7. Germline loops: CDR1 SGHTA, CDR2 FQGNSA. The CDR3 totals 14 residues. The CDR3 sequence is CASSHRDRLYEQYF. CDR3 DNA: TGTGCCAGCAGCCACCGGGACAGGCTCTACGAGCAGTACTTC.

On this clonotype itself: The germline gene is not matched at one end of the junction; a read error may be the cause. The rearrangement joins TRBV28 to TRBJ1-2; 7 bases fit TRBD1. The germline V gene has CDR1 MDHEN and CDR2 SYDVKM. The CDR3 length is 13 residues. In DNA form, the CDR3 reads TGTGCCTGCAGTCAAGGGGGCCGGTATGGCTACACCTTC. It specifies CACSQGGRYGYTF.

The chain carries TRBV2 and TRBJ1-5, with TRBD1 matching 9 bases. Losses at the gene ends were 6 bases for V and 5 bases for J; bases not matched to a gene: 5. Germline CDR1 is SNHLY and CDR2 is FYNNEI. The CDR3 covers 14 residues. The chain's CDR3 is CASRGTGSHQPQHF. The CDR3 DNA follows: TGTGCCAGCAGGGGGACAGGGTCGCATCAGCCCCAGCATTTT.

This clonotype was seen only a few times. The junction and the germline gene differ at one end; a read error may be behind it. The chain combines TRBV7-9 with TRBJ2-1; no definite D call. Matching the DNA end better, TRBJ2-7 makes the J call doubtful. The CDR3 consists of 15 residues. The germline CDR1 and CDR2 sequences are SEHNR and FQNEAQ (reference sequence). The CDR3 sequence: CARSRTVSSYNEQYF. The CDR3 DNA reads TGTGCCCGCAGCCGGACGGTAAGCTCCTACAATGAGCAGTACTTC.

This clonotype was observed a single time. This sequence joins TRBV19 and TRBJ2-3, with TRBD2 matching over 7 bases. J gave up 3 bases and V 8 bases, and 11 bases lay outside the gene matches. This CDR3 contains 15 residues. Per the germline V gene, CDR1 is LNHDA and CDR2 is SQIVND (reference sequence). The CDR3 region has the DNA TGTGCCAGTGGTTTCCGAGCGGGGCTGACAGATACGCAGTATTTT. This gives the protein CASGFRAGLTDTQYF.

This clonotype was picked up many times. CDR3 coding DNA: TGTGCCAGCAGTCCCGGGACGTTGAACACCGGGGAGCTGTTTTTT. Translating it yields CASSPGTLNTGELFF. This chain connects TRBV6-6 to TRBJ2-2; D assignment may be TRBD1 or TRBD2 (5 bases each). This CDR3 is 15 amino acids long. Trimming took off 5 bases at V and 1 base at J, with 11 bases between the two ends. Germline V gene sequence: CDR1 MNHNY, CDR2 SVGAGI (reference sequence).

Remarks on this clonotype: A much larger clone differs by one base, so this may be a read error. The V and J genes are TRBV7-9 and TRBJ1-1, with unresolved D. The germline V gene encodes CDR1 SEHNR and CDR2 FQNEAQ (reference sequence). V was shortened by 8 bases and J by 1 base, with 8 bases between the two germline ends. The CDR3 spans 12 residues. The CDR3 DNA follows: TGTGCCAGCCGATGGACGAACACTGAAGCTTTCTTT. Amino acids: CASRWTNTEAFF. Drawing the rest from reference TRBV7-9 and TRBJ1-1, the complete variable domain is DTGVSQNPRHKITKRGQNVTFRCDPISEHNRLYWYRQTLGQGPEFLTYFQNEAQLEKSRLLSDRFSAERPKGSFSTLEIQRTEQGDSAMYLCASRWTNTEAFFGQGTRLTVV.

Comments on this clonotype: An end of the junction differs from the germline gene, which may be a read error. The rearrangement uses TRBV29-1 and TRBJ2-7, with 8 bases fitting TRBD1. Per germline, CDR1 SQVTM and CDR2 ANQGSEA. The CDR3 length is 14 residues. CDR3 sequence: CSGETTGARGEQYF. CDR3 sequence (DNA): TGCAGCGGTGAAACGACAGGGGCGAGAGGCGAGCAGTACTTC.

This chain links TRBV30 with TRBJ1-1, with no clear D. With 0 bases removed from V and 7 bases from J, the gap between germline ends came to 12 bases. The germline CDR1 and CDR2 sequences are GTSNPN and SVGIG (reference sequence). This CDR3 comprises 13 residues. CDR3: CAWSVWPGREAFF. The CDR3 DNA sequence: TGTGCCTGGAGTGTATGGCCAGGACGTGAAGCTTTCTTT.

This clonotype was counted between two and nine times. The chain is built from TRBV12-3 or TRBV12-4 and TRBJ1-4, with 7 bases matching TRBD1. This CDR3 region has 14 residues. After removal of 5 bases from V and 7 bases from J, the junction contained 7 bases not matched to a gene. The CDR3 is CASSAPGQSEKLFF. CDR3 nucleotide sequence: TGTGCCAGCAGTGCCCCGGGACAGAGTGAAAAACTGTTTTTT.

The chain has TRBV12-5 and TRBJ1-5, with D maybe TRBD1 (5 bases). The CDR3 has 16 residues. Germline values: CDR1 LGHNT, CDR2 FRNRAP. Trimming took off 6 bases at V and 6 bases at J, with 21 bases between the two ends. The DNA of the CDR3 is TGTGCTAGTGGAAGAGGGGAGGCCGGCGGGGTTCAGCCCCAGCATTTT. Its protein product is CASGRGEAGGVQPQHF.

This clonotype was found a few times. The rearrangement joins TRBV6-5 to TRBJ1-1, with D possibly being TRBD1 (6 bases). From germline, CDR1 is MNHEY and CDR2 SVGAGI. CDR3 length equals 15 residues. Trimming cost V 4 bases and J 1 base, with 13 bases left between them. CDR3 amino acids: CASSSLGHQNTEAFF. CDR3 DNA: TGTGCCAGCAGTTCCCTGGGACACCAGAACACTGAAGCTTTCTTT.

This clonotype has just a few counts. One base away lies a much larger clone, so this may be a sequencing read error. The V and J genes are TRBV4-2 and TRBJ2-1; a possible D gene is TRBD1 (7 bases). The CDR3 is made up of 14 amino acids. V was clipped by 0 bases and J by 9 bases, with 12 bases between them. Germline assignment: CDR1 LGHNA and CDR2 YNFKEQ. CDR3 protein: CASSQEAGGSEQFF. The CDR3 nucleotides read TGTGCCAGCAGCCAAGAGGCAGGGGGGAGTGAGCAGTTCTTC.

The chain recombines TRBV5-1 with TRBJ2-2; perhaps TRBD2 as D (6 bases). The length of the CDR3 is 15 residues. Germline CDR1 is SGHRS and CDR2 is YFSETQ. V lost 2 bases to trimming and J lost 6 bases, with 14 bases between them. The CDR3, as DNA: TGCGCCAGCAGCTTCATAACTAGCAGGGCCGGGGAGCTGTTTTTT. Its protein is CASSFITSRAGELFF.

This clonotype showed up many times. The V call is TRBV7-9, the J call TRBJ2-3; D possibly corresponds to TRBD1 (5 bases). The V gene's germline CDR1 is SEHNR and CDR2 FQNEAQ (reference sequence). The V and J ends lost 6 bases and 0 bases respectively, with 16 bases between them. The CDR3 sequence is 16 residues long. Here the CDR3 reads CASSWRVGLSTDTQYF. CDR3 nucleotides: TGTGCCAGCAGTTGGCGTGTGGGGCTCAGCACAGATACGCAGTATTTT.

The sample holds many counts of this clonotype. The genes are TRBV28 and TRBJ2-7; possibly TRBD2 for D (5 bases). CDR1 and CDR2 from the germline V gene are MDHEN and SYDVKM. Trimming cost V 6 bases and J 0 bases, with 21 bases left between them. The CDR3 is made up of 17 amino acids. This chain's CDR3 is CASRSGDRGPVSYEQYF. In nucleotides, the CDR3 is TGTGCCAGCAGATCTGGTGACCGGGGTCCAGTCTCCTACGAGCAGTACTTC.

This clonotype was picked up many times. The V call is TRBV10-3, the J call TRBJ2-7; D not certain. This CDR3 is built from 14 residues. V gave up 11 bases and J gave up 0 bases, with 17 bases separating them. Germline values: CDR1 ENHRY, CDR2 SYGVKD. The CDR3 loop reads CAVGWAASSYEQYF. The CDR3 coding sequence is TGTGCCGTTGGATGGGCAGCCAGCTCCTACGAGCAGTACTTC.

The chain combines TRBV12-3 or TRBV12-4 with TRBJ1-3; D remains unclear. The V end was cut by 7 bases, the J end by 2 bases, with 18 bases between. This CDR3 has 16 amino acids. CDR3 loop: CASKPRGGIPGNTIYF. Here the CDR3 DNA reads TGTGCCAGCAAACCGAGAGGAGGGATCCCTGGAAACACCATATATTTT.

This clonotype was found many times. The V gene is TRBV12-3 or TRBV12-4, the J gene TRBJ1-2; D remains unclear. This CDR3 region has 14 residues. V lost 3 bases and J lost 6, with 14 bases in between. The CDR3: CASSLMIQSNGYTF. Written as DNA, the CDR3 is TGTGCCAGCAGTTTGATGATTCAGTCAAATGGCTACACCTTC.

This clonotype was recorded a few times. The CDR3 loop is CASSLGQGTSNQPQHF. The CDR3, as DNA: TGTGCCAGCAGTTTAGGACAGGGAACTAGCAATCAGCCCCAGCATTTT. The rearrangement uses TRBV12-3 or TRBV12-4 and TRBJ1-5, with 7 bases identical to TRBD1. V was pared by 1 base and J by 0 bases, with 3 bases of the junction left unmatched. The CDR3 covers 16 residues.